One sample yielded the 20 T cell receptor beta chains listed below, sequenced in a study of blood T cell repertoires in COVID-19. Assay used: immunoSEQ multiplex PCR; TCRdb lists only in-frame clones, some missing. The sample has 250,000 to 350,000 clones, 85% to 90% seen once. The sequenced sample consisted of peripheral blood. These receptors came from a man in his thirties or forties with acute or convalescent COVID-19.

V gene TRBV2 combines with J gene TRBJ1-3; no clear D. V lost 4 bases to trimming and J lost 8 bases, with 15 bases between them. CDR1 and CDR2 from the germline V gene are SNHLY and FYNNEI. The CDR3 covers 14 residues. The CDR3 sequence: CASSVDGRGDTIYF. For the CDR3, the DNA is TGTGCCAGCAGTGTTGATGGCCGAGGAGACACCATATATTTT.

The chain employs TRBV3-1 (or the pseudogene TRBV3-2) and TRBJ2-1; D call uncertain. CDR1 LGHDT and CDR2 YNNKEL come from the germline V gene (reference sequence). V dropped 2 bases and J dropped 5 bases, with 10 bases sitting between them. The CDR3 contains 14 residues. CDR3 in DNA: TGTGCCAGCAGCCAACTGTACAGAAACAATGAGCAGTTCTTC. Translated: CASSQLYRNNEQFF.

In its sample, this clone was seen a few times. As DNA, the CDR3 is TGTGCCAGCAGTCGTGGACAGAACACTGAAGCTTTCTTT. Residues: CASSRGQNTEAFF. V usage is TRBV6-5 and J usage is TRBJ1-1; possible D gene TRBD1, 5 bases. CDR1 and CDR2 from the germline V gene are MNHEY and SVGAGI. Deletions cut 5 bases from V and 1 base from J, with 8 bases between. The CDR3 consists of 13 residues.

V gene TRBV10-3 combines with J gene TRBJ2-1; TRBD1 matches 7 bases. V gave up 2 bases and J gave up 4 bases; unmatched junction bases: 11. The CDR3 has 17 amino acids. The germline V gene encodes CDR1 ENHRY and CDR2 SYGVKD. In DNA, the CDR3 is TGTGCCATCAGTGAGACCGGACAGGCTGCCCCTTACAATGAGCAGTTCTTC. This sequence encodes CAISETGQAAPYNEQFF.

A few counts support this clone. The chain recombines TRBV6-5 with TRBJ1-3; D is unresolved. CDR1 MNHEY and CDR2 SVGAGI come from the germline V gene. This CDR3 is built from 14 residues. Trimming left V 4 bases short and J 4 bases short, with 11 bases between. CDR3 DNA: TGTGCCAGCAGTTCGGGTCAGATCGGAAACACCATATATTTT. Translation gives CASSSGQIGNTIYF.

The rearrangement links TRBV6-5 to TRBJ1-1; tentative D call: TRBD1 (5 bases). V dropped 5 bases and J dropped 0 bases, with 10 bases sitting between them. The CDR3 contains 14 residues. Germline lookup yields CDR1 MNHEY and CDR2 SVGAGI. The CDR3, as DNA: TGTGCCAGCAGTCTGACAGCGTTGAACACTGAAGCTTTCTTT. Residues: CASSLTALNTEAFF.

This chain uses TRBV29-1 with TRBJ2-7; maybe TRBD1 (5 bases). Per germline, CDR1 SQVTM and CDR2 ANQGSEA. The CDR3 is made up of 13 amino acids. V was cut by 2 bases and J by 6 bases, with 14 bases left in between. DNA of the CDR3: TGCAGCGTTGAACCCCAGGGTTCAGTCGAGCAGTACTTC. It codes for CSVEPQGSVEQYF.

This chain connects TRBV12-5 to TRBJ1-6; 7 bases match TRBD1. Germline-derived CDR1 and CDR2 are LGHNT and FRNRAP. With V trimmed by 6 bases and J by 10 bases, 9 bases remained unmatched. The CDR3 has 14 amino acids. This chain's CDR3 is CASGREAGGSPLHF. The DNA of the CDR3 is TGTGCTAGTGGCCGCGAGGCAGGGGGATCACCCCTCCACTTT.

The chain uses TRBV5-6 and TRBJ2-1, with TRBD2 identical over 7 bases. The CDR3 runs to 17 residues. Germline CDR1 reads SGHDT; CDR2 reads YYEEEE. With V trimmed by 3 bases and J by 3 bases, 12 bases remained unmatched. The CDR3 region is CASSSRAGTNFYNEQFF. DNA for the CDR3: TGTGCCAGCAGCTCAAGAGCCGGGACTAATTTCTACAATGAGCAGTTCTTC.

This chain connects TRBV28 to TRBJ1-2, with TRBD1 matching over 7 bases. Germline V gene lookup returns CDR1 MDHEN and CDR2 SYDVKM. The CDR3 runs to 14 residues. V trimming: 6 bases; J trimming: 2 bases; junction bases outside the gene matches: 6. In DNA form, the CDR3 reads TGTGCCAGCAGCCGCGAACAGGGGAACTATGGCTACACCTTC. Protein: CASSREQGNYGYTF.

This clone showed up just once. The V and J genes are TRBV29-1 and TRBJ2-7; 7 positions agree with TRBD2. CDR3 length: 14 residues. The junction had 10 bases not matched to a gene; V was cut back by 4 bases and J by 4 bases. Germline V gene lookup returns CDR1 SQVTM and CDR2 ANQGSEA. CDR3 sequence: CSVANGGSRYEQYF. The CDR3 nucleotides are TGCAGCGTTGCAAACGGCGGGAGTAGGTACGAGCAGTACTTC.

This clone has more than one count but fewer than ten. V is TRBV7-2 and J is TRBJ1-2; 7 nucleotides line up with TRBD1. Germline lookup yields CDR1 SGHTA and CDR2 FQGNSA. The trim removed 0 bases at V and 4 bases at J, leaving 5 bases unmatched. The CDR3 totals 15 residues. In nucleotides, the CDR3 is TGTGCCAGCAGCTTAGCGCGTCAGGGGGGCTATGGCTACACCTTC. Protein product: CASSLARQGGYGYTF.

V gene TRBV23-1 combines with J gene TRBJ1-5; 7 bases align to TRBD1. TRBV23-1 is an open reading frame, and its role is uncertain. The CDR3 consists of 16 residues. V shed 2 bases, J shed 4 bases, and the junction held 8 bases outside the gene matches. Here the CDR3 DNA reads TGCGCCAGCAGTCAAAAGGGACAGCGGTGTAATCAGCCCCAGCATTTT. It translates to CASSQKGQRCNQPQHF.

V usage is TRBV9 and J usage is TRBJ2-2, with D unclear. CDR1 is SGDLS and CDR2 is YYNGEE in the germline V gene. Trimming removed 0 bases from V and 0 bases from J, with 6 bases in between. This CDR3 contains 15 residues. CDR3 loop: CASSVGLTNTGELFF. As DNA, the CDR3 is TGTGCCAGCAGCGTAGGACTCACGAACACCGGGGAGCTGTTTTTT.

The rearrangement joins TRBV19 to TRBJ1-1; tentatively, D is TRBD1 (5 bases). Germline lookup yields CDR1 LNHDA and CDR2 SQIVND (reference sequence). The CDR3 totals 14 residues. V lost 6 bases to trimming and J lost 5 bases, with 16 bases between them. The CDR3 sequence: CASSTRTRVTEAFF. The CDR3 DNA is TGTGCCAGTAGCACAAGGACCAGGGTTACTGAAGCTTTCTTT.

The chain recombines TRBV27 with TRBJ1-4; TRBD1 matches at 8 bases. J lost 8 bases, V lost 2 bases, and 1 base had no gene match. Germline CDR1 and CDR2: MNHEY and SMNVEV (reference sequence). The CDR3 runs to 13 residues. The CDR3 nucleotides read TGTGCCAGCAGTTTACGACAGGGGGAAAAACTGTTTTTT. This gives the protein CASSLRQGEKLFF.

V is TRBV21-1 and J is TRBJ1-1. TRBV21-1 is an annotated pseudogene. The CDR3 sequence is 11 residues long. The CDR3 region has the DNA TGTGCCAGCAAATATCCGGGAGAAGCTTTCTTT. The encoded protein is CASKYPGEAFF.

The V call is TRBV5-1, the J call TRBJ2-3; no clear D gene. The CDR3 runs 15 residues. V was pared by 0 bases and J by 3 bases, with 11 bases between. Germline V gene sequence: CDR1 SGHRS, CDR2 YFSETQ. Here the CDR3 DNA reads TGCGCCAGCAGCTTGGAGCTTCTAAAAACAGATACGCAGTATTTT. Residues: CASSLELLKTDTQYF.

The CDR3 nucleotides read TGTGCCAGCAGTTTCTTTACTAACTATGGCTACACCTTC. It is translated as CASSFFTNYGYTF. The chain carries TRBV12-3 or TRBV12-4 and TRBJ1-2; D gene ambiguous. V gave up 3 bases and J gave up 0 bases, with 5 bases separating them. This CDR3 is built from 13 residues.

The chain links TRBV12-3 or TRBV12-4 to TRBJ1-2, with D unclear. The CDR3 has 11 residues. V lost 6 bases and J lost 7, with 9 bases in between. CDR3 coding DNA: TGTGCCAGCAGCACGGTCTCTGGCTACACCTTC. The encoded protein is CASSTVSGYTF.